This TCR beta chain emerged from a study of T-cell memory formation after mild COVID-19. Germline V gives CDR1 SNHLY, CDR2 FYNNEI. The J segment lost 0 bases and the V segment lost 8 bases, leaving 12 bases of the junction unmatched. The CDR3 has 18 residues. TCRdb reprocessed the 5' RACE reads via MiXCR and lists one record per CDR3 protein. Here the sample spans a few hundred thousand distinct CDR3 sequences, approximately 16% being singletons. The sequenced sample consisted of PBMCs or a T cell subset sorted from them (not recorded which). The sequence derives from a man aged 18 to 30 who had mild COVID-19 (a few samples of this study predate the infection). Cell type and time point are not known. The chain is built from TRBV2 and TRBJ1-6; 8 bases align to TRBD1. The CDR3 is CASRTGQAFSSYNSPLHF. CDR3 in DNA: TGTGCCAGCCGAACGGGACAGGCATTTAGCTCCTATAATTCACCCCTCCACTTT. Full variable domain (outside the CDR3, taken from reference TRBV2 and TRBJ1-6): EPEVTQTPSHQVTQMGQEVILRCVPISNHLYFYWYRQILGQKVEFLVSFYNNEISEKSEIFDDQFSVERPDGSNFTLKIRSTKLEDSAMYFCASRTGQAFSSYNSPLHFGNGTRLTVT.